One sample yielded the 11 T cell receptor beta chains listed below, sequenced in a study of blood T cells in healthy people across ages. Combining a sample-barcoded 5' primer with a J-beta primer mix, a second PCR ran for roughly 7 to 12 cycles. One entry per CDR3 protein, called by TCRdb with MiXCR from the 5' RACE reads. Of about 800,000 distinct CDR3 sequences in the sample, less than 60% were seen once. The sample was blood. These TCRs come from a man older than 75 in good health.

V usage is TRBV20-1 and J usage is TRBJ2-1; D uncertain. Germline V gene data show CDR1 as DFQATT and CDR2 as SNEGSKA (reference sequence). This CDR3 has 15 amino acids. With 1 base removed from V and 0 bases from J, the gap between germline ends came to 10 bases. The CDR3 protein is CSARVRASSYNEQFF. The CDR3 bases are TGCAGTGCTAGAGTACGGGCGAGCTCCTACAATGAGCAGTTCTTC.

The chain has TRBV7-3 and TRBJ2-2; TRBD2 matches 8 bases. CDR3 length equals 16 residues. The germline V gene has CDR1 SGHTA and CDR2 FQGTGA. V shed 4 bases, J shed 7 bases, and the junction held 11 bases outside the gene matches. CDR3 DNA sequence: TGTGCCAGCAGCTCCCCCGGCGGGAGGCCACACGGGGAGCTGTTTTTT. This translates into CASSSPGGRPHGELFF.

This clonotype occurred a few times. A much larger clone lies one base from this, so it may be a read error. The rearrangement uses TRBV2 and TRBJ2-1; 10 bases align to TRBD2. The J call is uncertain, as TRBJ2-7 better fits the DNA end. Germline V lookup: CDR1 SNHLY, CDR2 FYNNEI. The CDR3 sequence is 15 residues long. The CDR3 DNA follows: TGTGCCAGCAGGGAAGCGGGAGGGGCCTACAATGAGCAGTACTTC. It encodes CASREAGGAYNEQYF.

The chain has TRBV9 and TRBJ2-7; 9 nucleotides agree with TRBD2. Germline V CDR1 and CDR2: SGDLS, YYNGEE. V gave up 4 bases and J gave up 2 bases; unmatched junction bases: 4. This CDR3 has 14 residues. CDR3 bases: TGTGCCAGCAGCCGGACTAGCGAGACCTACGAGCAGTACTTC. Translating gives CASSRTSETYEQYF.

The chain links TRBV6-6 to TRBJ2-5, with 8 bases aligning to TRBD2. This CDR3 is built from 16 residues. V lost 2 bases and J lost 4; bases outside the gene matches: 9. Per the germline V gene, CDR1 is MNHNY and CDR2 is SVGAGI (reference sequence). The CDR3 region is CASSYGTSGRRETQYF. The CDR3 nucleotides are TGTGCCAGCAGTTACGGGACGAGCGGGAGACGAGAGACCCAGTACTTC.

The chain joins TRBV19 to TRBJ2-7; D may correspond to TRBD1 or TRBD2 (5 bases each). This CDR3 is built from 15 residues. Germline V gives CDR1 LNHDA, CDR2 SQIVND (reference sequence). Trimming pared 3 bases from V and 2 bases from J, leaving 14 bases between. CDR3 protein: CASSISGTATYEQYF. As DNA, the CDR3 is TGTGCCAGTAGTATCTCCGGGACGGCCACCTACGAGCAGTACTTC.

CDR3 residues: CASSEQGGIDTQYF. CDR3 nucleotide sequence: TGTGCCAGCAGCGAGCAGGGGGGGATAGATACGCAGTATTTT. The J gene is TRBJ2-3, the V gene TRBV7-2; D may be TRBD1 or TRBD2 (7 bases each). The CDR3 runs 14 residues. Trimming took off 5 bases at V and 5 bases at J, with 14 bases between the two ends. Germline CDR1 reads SGHTA; CDR2 reads FQGNSA.

V is TRBV11-1 and J is TRBJ2-2, with D hard to call. In germline, CDR1 is SGHAT, CDR2 FQDESV (reference sequence). The CDR3 length is 14 residues. With 2 bases removed from V and 4 bases from J, the gap between germline ends came to 8 bases. The CDR3 DNA sequence: TGTGCCAGCAGCTTACTACCGGGCACCGGGGAGCTGTTTTTT. Amino acids: CASSLLPGTGELFF. The complete variable domain, with remaining parts taken from reference TRBV11-1 and TRBJ2-2, reads EAEVAQSPRYKITEKSQAVAFWCDPISGHATLYWYRQILGQGPELLVQFQDESVVDDSQLPKDRFSAERLKGVDSTLKIQPAELGDSAMYLCASSLLPGTGELFFGEGSRLTVL.

This clonotype was found once. A clone one base away is much larger, so this may be a read error. The rearrangement joins TRBV7-9 to TRBJ2-7, with 7 bases identical to TRBD1. V shed 5 bases, J shed 12 bases, and the junction held 16 bases outside the gene matches. In germline, CDR1 is SEHNR, CDR2 FQNEAQ (reference sequence). The CDR3 runs 14 residues. The CDR3 loop is CASSKTGLGETRYF. The CDR3 nucleotides read TGTGCCAGCAGCAAGACAGGGCTGGGGGAGACCCGGTACTTC. The full variable domain, with the rest looked up from reference TRBV7-9 and TRBJ2-7, is DTGVSQNPRHKITKRGQNVTFRCDPISEHNRLYWYRQTLGQGPEFLTYFQNEAQLEKSRLLSDRFSAERPKGSFSTLEIQRTEQGDSAMYLCASSKTGLGETRYFGPGTRLTVT.

With respect to this clonotype: A read error may produce the germline difference seen at one junction end. J is TRBJ2-1 and V is TRBV25-1; perhaps D is TRBD1 or TRBD2 (5 bases each). The CDR3 is 15 amino acids. In germline, CDR1 is MGHDK, CDR2 SYGVNS. CDR3 amino acids: CACSDGTLGDNEQFF. In nucleotides, the CDR3 is TGTGCCTGCAGCGACGGGACCCTAGGAGACAATGAGCAGTTCTTC.

Written as DNA, the CDR3 is TGCAGCGTTGGAGGGCTTGGCTACAATGAGCAGTTCTTC. Translating gives CSVGGLGYNEQFF. The rearrangement uses TRBV29-1 and TRBJ2-1; D possibly corresponds to TRBD2 (5 bases). The germline CDR1 and CDR2 sequences are SQVTM and ANQGSEA. The V end lost 4 bases, the J end lost 3 bases, and 10 bases lay between the germline ends. This CDR3 is built from 13 residues.